This T cell receptor beta chain comes out of a study of blood T cell repertoires in COVID-19. Cohorts were based on clinical histories the participants reported. Clones were sequenced by immunoSEQ multiplex PCR, and TCRdb holds only the in-frame ones, with some missing. The table includes about 240,000 clones, around 89% detected once. Trimming cost V 6 bases and J 8 bases, with 11 bases left between them. The CDR3 is made up of 12 amino acids. Germline V lookup: CDR1 MDHEN, CDR2 SYDVKM. The chain has TRBV28 and TRBJ2-1; D remains unclear. This TCR derives from a woman aged 25 to 39 who had recovered from COVID-19. The source material was PBMCs or T cells enriched from blood (not recorded which). The CDR3 is CASRSRIHEQFF. Here the CDR3 DNA reads TGTGCCAGCAGGAGCAGGATCCATGAGCAGTTCTTC.